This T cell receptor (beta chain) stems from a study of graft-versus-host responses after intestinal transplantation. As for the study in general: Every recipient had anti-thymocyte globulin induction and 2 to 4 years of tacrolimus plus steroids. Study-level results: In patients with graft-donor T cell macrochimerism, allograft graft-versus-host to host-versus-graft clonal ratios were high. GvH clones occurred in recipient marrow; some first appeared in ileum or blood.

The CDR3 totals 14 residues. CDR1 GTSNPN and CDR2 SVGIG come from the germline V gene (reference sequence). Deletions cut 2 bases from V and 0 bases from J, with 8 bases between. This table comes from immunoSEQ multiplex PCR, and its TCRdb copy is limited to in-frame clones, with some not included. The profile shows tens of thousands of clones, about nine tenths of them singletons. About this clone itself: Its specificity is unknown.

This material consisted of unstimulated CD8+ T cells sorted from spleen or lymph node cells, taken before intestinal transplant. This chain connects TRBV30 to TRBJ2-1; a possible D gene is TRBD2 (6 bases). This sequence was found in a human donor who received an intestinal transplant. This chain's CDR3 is CAWSYGSSYNEQFF. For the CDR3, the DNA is TGTGCCTGGAGTTACGGGAGCTCCTACAATGAGCAGTTCTTC. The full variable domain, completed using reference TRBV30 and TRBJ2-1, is SQTIHQWPATLVQPVGSPLSLECTVEGTSNPNLYWYRQAAGRGLQLLFYSVGIGQISSEVPQNLSASRPQDRQFILSSKKLLLSDSGFYLCAWSYGSSYNEQFFGPGTRLTVL.